This T cell receptor (beta chain) was retrieved from a study of blood T cell repertoires in COVID-19. The CDR3 loop spans 14 amino acids. The germline gives CDR1 SGHDT, CDR2 YYEEEE. V gave up 2 bases and J gave up 4 bases; unmatched junction bases: 5. As originally analysed: Reference gene primer amplification gave estimated nucleated cell counts. Assay used: immunoSEQ multiplex PCR; TCRdb lists only in-frame clones, some missing. Clone size and the V and J calls come from that table; the DNA yielded D and trimming. The table records 150,000 to 200,000 clones, approximately 90% of them present only once.

Sequenced: peripheral blood. The J gene is TRBJ2-7, the V gene TRBV5-6; 8 nucleotides match TRBD1. This sequence was found in a human donor in a cohort sampled during active COVID-19. The CDR3 region has the DNA TGTGCCAGCAGCTTAGGACAGGGTGCATACGAGCAGTACTTC. It specifies CASSLGQGAYEQYF.